Below are 14 T cell receptor beta chains sequenced from a single sample in a study of T cell repertoires in cytomegalovirus infection. TCRdb processed the reads anew with MiXCR; each CDR3 protein has one entry. The sample lists 480,000 or so distinct CDR3 sequences; about 10% were seen once. The source material was PBMCs. All receptors derive from a human donor in good health (CMV status not recorded). Some clones in this sample may be carry-over from other donors' samples.

This rearrangement joins TRBV28 to TRBJ2-5, with 10 bases aligning to TRBD2. This CDR3 comprises 14 residues. Germline values: CDR1 MDHEN, CDR2 SYDVKM. After removal of 7 bases from V and 7 bases from J, the junction contained 9 bases not matched to a gene. CDR3 residues: CASNGLAEQMTQYF. CDR3 nucleotide sequence: TGTGCCAGCAACGGACTAGCGGAGCAAATGACCCAGTACTTC.

This clonotype was detected a few times. The chain combines TRBV20-1 with TRBJ1-2; 8 bases are a match to TRBD1. The junction had 15 bases not matched to a gene; V was cut back by 5 bases and J by 4 bases. Germline V gene sequence: CDR1 DFQATT, CDR2 SNEGSKA (reference sequence). There are 16 residues in the CDR3. CDR3 in DNA: TGCAGTGCTTTGGGGGGACACGGACAGGGAGCCTATGGCTACACCTTC. Residues: CSALGGHGQGAYGYTF.

This clonotype showed up many times. The chain joins TRBV7-2 to TRBJ2-2; a possible D gene is TRBD2 (6 bases). Germline V gene sequence: CDR1 SGHTA, CDR2 FQGNSA. V lost 5 bases and J 4 bases, leaving 14 bases between the germline ends. This CDR3 spans 15 amino acids. The CDR3 DNA sequence: TGTGCCAGCAGCACACTAGGCGGGATCACCGGGGAGCTGTTTTTT. Translated, it gives CASSTLGGITGELFF.

The CDR3 reads CASSERPGSFSGANVLTF. The CDR3 coding sequence is TGTGCCAGCAGTGAACGGCCAGGTTCCTTCTCTGGGGCCAACGTCCTGACTTTC. V usage is TRBV2 and J usage is TRBJ2-6; D not resolved. CDR1 is SNHLY and CDR2 is FYNNEI in the germline V gene. This CDR3 is built from 18 residues. The germline V and J ends were trimmed by 2 bases and 0 bases, with 14 bases remaining between them.

This clonotype has a count of ten or more. This chain links TRBV10-3 with TRBJ1-5; the match to TRBD1 covers 7 bases. This CDR3 spans 20 amino acids. Trimming cost V 0 bases and J 2 bases; bases outside gene matches: 16. In germline, CDR1 is ENHRY, CDR2 SYGVKD. Here the CDR3 reads CAISESEQGSDETRNQPQHF. CDR3 bases: TGTGCCATCAGTGAGTCGGAACAGGGGAGTGACGAGACTCGCAATCAGCCCCAGCATTTT.

This clonotype showed up many times. This chain connects TRBV7-2 to TRBJ1-3; TRBD1 aligns across 9 bases. The CDR3 covers 17 residues. J gave up 4 bases and V 5 bases, and 12 bases lay outside the gene matches. CDR1 SGHTA and CDR2 FQGNSA come from the germline V gene. This CDR3 reads CASSLRGTGLAGNTIYF. In nucleotides, the CDR3 is TGTGCCAGCAGCCTACGGGGGACAGGGTTAGCGGGAAACACCATATATTTT.

This clonotype was recorded many times. The V and J genes are TRBV19 and TRBJ1-5, with D possibly matching TRBD1 (6 bases). Germline values: CDR1 LNHDA, CDR2 SQIVND (reference sequence). The V gene lost 8 bases and the J gene lost 8 bases, with 22 bases spanning the gap. CDR3 length: 15 residues. Here the CDR3 reads CASWRGSGFVEPQHF. For the CDR3, the DNA is TGTGCCAGTTGGAGGGGGAGCGGATTCGTGGAGCCCCAGCATTTT.

This chain uses TRBV28 with TRBJ2-1; 7 bases are a match to TRBD1. The CDR3 consists of 16 residues. V lost 0 bases to trimming and J lost 7 bases; unmatched junction nucleotides: 9. Germline CDR1 and CDR2: MDHEN and SYDVKM. CDR3 nucleotide sequence: TGTGCCAGCAGTTTATGGGACAAATCACAGGGGAATGAGCAGTTCTTC. Translation gives CASSLWDKSQGNEQFF.

This clonotype was picked up many times. The gene calls are TRBV7-8 and TRBJ1-1; D unresolved. The CDR3 is 14 amino acids. The germline V gene has CDR1 SGHVS and CDR2 FQNEAQ. V lost 1 base to trimming and J lost 4 bases, with 10 bases between them. CDR3 amino acids: CASSLDFVSTEAFF. In DNA, the CDR3 is TGTGCCAGCAGCTTAGACTTTGTAAGCACTGAAGCTTTCTTT.

This clonotype was detected many times. The chain has TRBV6-1 and TRBJ1-1; a weak D match, TRBD1 (6 bases). The V end lost 7 bases, the J end lost 4 bases, and 25 bases lay between the germline ends. CDR1 is MNHNS and CDR2 is SASEGT in the germline V gene. The CDR3 contains 17 residues. The DNA of the CDR3 is TGTGCCAGCACAACTCGGCAGGGGACCGGCGTGAGCACTGAAGCTTTCTTT. It specifies CASTTRQGTGVSTEAFF.

V and J are TRBV18 and TRBJ2-3, with D perhaps matching TRBD1 or TRBD2 (5 bases each). CDR1 and CDR2 (germline): KGHSH, LQKENI. The CDR3 runs 14 residues. V was trimmed by 0 bases and J by 4 bases, leaving 8 bases between them. CDR3 coding DNA: TGTGCCAGCTCACCACCGTCGGGACCAGATACGCAGTATTTT. Its protein product is CASSPPSGPDTQYF.

In this sample, this clonotype turned up a few times. The chain combines TRBV12-3 or TRBV12-4 with TRBJ2-5; TRBD2 aligns across 15 bases. V was clipped by 6 bases and J by 5 bases; unmatched bases: 4. The CDR3 totals 15 residues. Here the CDR3 DNA reads TGTGCCAGCAGCAGGACTAGCGGGGGGGGGGAGACCCAGTACTTC. This sequence encodes CASSRTSGGGETQYF.

This clonotype was picked up many times. The chain joins TRBV7-2 to TRBJ1-4; D remains ambiguous. Trimming left V 4 bases short and J 0 bases short, with 12 bases between. Germline-derived CDR1 and CDR2 are SGHTA and FQGNSA. This CDR3 comprises 16 residues. The CDR3 region has the DNA TGTGCCAGCAGCTCCGATGTTTCCGCAACTAATGAAAAACTGTTTTTT. Translated, it gives CASSSDVSATNEKLFF.

The chain recombines TRBV20-1 with TRBJ1-2; the D gene is possibly TRBD1 (5 bases). V lost 5 bases, J lost 2 bases, and 9 bases lay in between. The CDR3 contains 12 residues. The V gene's germline CDR1 is DFQATT and CDR2 SNEGSKA (reference sequence). This chain's CDR3 is CSAGTVNYGYTF. In nucleotides, the CDR3 is TGCAGTGCTGGGACGGTAAACTATGGCTACACCTTC.